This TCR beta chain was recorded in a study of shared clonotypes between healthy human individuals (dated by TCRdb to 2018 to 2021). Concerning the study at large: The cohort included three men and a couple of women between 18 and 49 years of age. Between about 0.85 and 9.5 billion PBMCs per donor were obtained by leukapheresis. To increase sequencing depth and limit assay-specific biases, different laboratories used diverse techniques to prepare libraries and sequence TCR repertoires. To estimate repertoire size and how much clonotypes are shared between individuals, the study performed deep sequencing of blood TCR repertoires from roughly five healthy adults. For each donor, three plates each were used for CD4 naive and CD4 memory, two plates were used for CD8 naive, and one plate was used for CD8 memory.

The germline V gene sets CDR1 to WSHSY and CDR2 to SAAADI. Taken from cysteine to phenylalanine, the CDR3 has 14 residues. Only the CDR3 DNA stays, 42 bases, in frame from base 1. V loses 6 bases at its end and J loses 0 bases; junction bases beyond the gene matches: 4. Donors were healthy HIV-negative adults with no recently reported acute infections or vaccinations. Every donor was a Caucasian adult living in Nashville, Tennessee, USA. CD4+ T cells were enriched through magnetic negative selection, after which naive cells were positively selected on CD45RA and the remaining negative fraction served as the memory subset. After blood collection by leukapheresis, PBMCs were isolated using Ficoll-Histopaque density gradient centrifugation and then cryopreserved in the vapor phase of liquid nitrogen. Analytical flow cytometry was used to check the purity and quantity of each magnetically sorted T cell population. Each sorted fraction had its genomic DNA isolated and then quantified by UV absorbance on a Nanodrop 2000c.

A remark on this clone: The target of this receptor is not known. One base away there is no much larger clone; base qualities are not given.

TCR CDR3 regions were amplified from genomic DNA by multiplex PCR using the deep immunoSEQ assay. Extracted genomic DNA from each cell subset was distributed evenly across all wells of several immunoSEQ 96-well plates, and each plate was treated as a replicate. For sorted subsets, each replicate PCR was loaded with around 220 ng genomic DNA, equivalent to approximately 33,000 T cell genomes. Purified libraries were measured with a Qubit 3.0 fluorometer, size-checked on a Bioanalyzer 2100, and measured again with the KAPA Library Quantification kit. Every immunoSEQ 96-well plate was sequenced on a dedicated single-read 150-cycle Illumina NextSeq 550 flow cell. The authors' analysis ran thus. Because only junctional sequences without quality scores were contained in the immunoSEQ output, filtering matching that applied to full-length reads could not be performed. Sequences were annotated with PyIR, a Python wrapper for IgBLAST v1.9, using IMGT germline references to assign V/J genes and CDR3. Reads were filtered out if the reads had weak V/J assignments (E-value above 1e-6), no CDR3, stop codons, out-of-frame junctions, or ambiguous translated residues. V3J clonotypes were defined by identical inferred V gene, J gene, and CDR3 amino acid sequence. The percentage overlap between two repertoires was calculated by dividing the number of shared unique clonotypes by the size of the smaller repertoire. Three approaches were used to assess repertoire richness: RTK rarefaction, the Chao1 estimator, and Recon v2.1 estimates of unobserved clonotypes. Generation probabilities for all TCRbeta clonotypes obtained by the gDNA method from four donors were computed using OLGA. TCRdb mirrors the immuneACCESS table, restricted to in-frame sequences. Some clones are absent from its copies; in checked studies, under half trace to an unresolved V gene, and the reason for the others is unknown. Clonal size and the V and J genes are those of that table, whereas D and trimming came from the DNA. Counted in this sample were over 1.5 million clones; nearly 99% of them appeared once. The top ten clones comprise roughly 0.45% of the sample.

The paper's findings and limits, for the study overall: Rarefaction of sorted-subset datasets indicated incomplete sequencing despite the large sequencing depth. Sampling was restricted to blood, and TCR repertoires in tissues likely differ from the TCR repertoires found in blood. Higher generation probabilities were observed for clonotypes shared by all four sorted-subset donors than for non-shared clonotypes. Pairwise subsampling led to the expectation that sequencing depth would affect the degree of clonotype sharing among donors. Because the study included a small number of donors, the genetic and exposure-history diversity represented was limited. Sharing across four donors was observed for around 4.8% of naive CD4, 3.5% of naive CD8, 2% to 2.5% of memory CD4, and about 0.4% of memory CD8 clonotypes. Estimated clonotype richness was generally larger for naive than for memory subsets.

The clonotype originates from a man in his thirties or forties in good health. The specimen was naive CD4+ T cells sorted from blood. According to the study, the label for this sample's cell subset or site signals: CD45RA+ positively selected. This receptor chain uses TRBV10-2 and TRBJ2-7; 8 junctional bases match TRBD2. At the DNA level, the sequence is TGCGCCAGCAGGGCGGGAGGCCCCTCCTACGAGCAGTACTTC. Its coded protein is CASRAGGPSYEQYF.